The clone carrying this TCR beta chain has only a few counts. This sample is drawn from a study of blood T cells in healthy people across ages. The second PCR ran about 6 to 11 cycles with a sample-barcoded 5' primer and J-beta primers. Each cDNA molecule was tagged by a template-switch adaptor that had 12 random nucleotides. TCRdb independently ran MiXCR on the 5' RACE reads; one entry per CDR3 protein. The sample has around 1,700,000 distinct CDR3 sequences, 28% seen once; the top ten hold 7% to 9%. The V and J ends lost 1 base and 1 base, in that order; junction bases with no gene match: 8. This CDR3 comprises 18 residues.

The rearrangement joins TRBV12-3 or TRBV12-4 to TRBJ2-1, with 9 positions matching TRBD2. This sequence was found in a woman younger than 45 in good health. The source material was blood. This CDR3 is CASSLGARAGGSYNEQFF. The CDR3 bases are TGTGCCAGCAGTTTAGGGGCGAGGGCGGGAGGGTCCTACAATGAGCAGTTCTTC.